One and the same sample provided the 21 T cell receptor beta chains below, sequenced in a study of shared clonotypes between healthy human individuals (dated by TCRdb to about 2020). Receptor libraries were prepared by the immunoSEQ multiplex PCR assay. The table was pulled from immuneACCESS by TCRdb, which kept in-frame rearrangements only. Such tables lose some clones; where checked, under half of the loss comes from unresolved V genes, and the rest has no known cause. The sample data list 600,000 to 800,000 clones, and around 77% of these were observed just once. Together, the top ten hold under 2% of the sample. Material: memory CD4+ T cells sorted from blood. The sample's cell subset or site label, decoded: CD45RA-negative fraction. All receptors come from a young woman in good health.

The rearrangement uses TRBV7-9 and TRBJ1-5, with D perhaps matching TRBD1 (6 bases). The CDR3 spans 15 residues. V lost 5 bases and J 4 bases, leaving 15 bases between the germline ends. Germline assignment: CDR1 SEHNR and CDR2 FQNEAQ (reference sequence). In DNA form, the CDR3 reads TGTGCCAGCAGCATAGAGACAGGCCCAAATCAGCCCCAGCATTTT. Translation gives CASSIETGPNQPQHF. The whole variable domain, filled in from reference TRBV7-9 and TRBJ1-5, reads DTGVSQNPRHKITKRGQNVTFRCDPISEHNRLYWYRQTLGQGPEFLTYFQNEAQLEKSRLLSDRFSAERPKGSFSTLEIQRTEQGDSAMYLCASSIETGPNQPQHFGDGTRLSIL.

This clone came up many times. This chain joins TRBV19 and TRBJ2-7, with a tentative D call TRBD1 (6 bases). This CDR3 is 14 amino acids long. Germline CDR1 LNHDA, CDR2 SQIVND (reference sequence). V lost 6 bases and J 2 bases, leaving 14 bases between the germline ends. The CDR3 nucleotides are TGTGCCAGTAGCTACCGGGACACAACCTACGAGCAGTACTTC. Amino acids: CASSYRDTTYEQYF.

This clone was counted a few times. This chain connects TRBV9 to TRBJ1-2, with D possibly matching TRBD1 (6 bases). Germline V CDR1 and CDR2: SGDLS, YYNGEE. Trimming took off 3 bases at V and 4 bases at J, with 13 bases between the two ends. The length of the CDR3 is 14 residues. CDR3 sequence reads: CASSASGASYGYTF. CDR3 coding DNA: TGTGCCAGCAGCGCCTCAGGGGCCTCCTATGGCTACACCTTC.

The rearrangement joins TRBV27 to TRBJ2-1; D might be TRBD2 (6 bases). The CDR3 sequence is 14 residues long. V gave up 6 bases and J gave up 8 bases, with 17 bases separating them. Germline loops: CDR1 MNHEY, CDR2 SMNVEV (reference sequence). DNA of the CDR3: TGTGCCAGCAGCTCCCTCGGGAGAACCCATGAGCAGTTCTTC. Residues: CASSSLGRTHEQFF.

As DNA, the CDR3 is TGTGCCAGCAGCCAAATTCCGACCAGGGGCTACACCTTC. Translating gives CASSQIPTRGYTF. This rearrangement joins TRBV14 to TRBJ1-2; the D is unclear. The germline V gene has CDR1 SGHDN and CDR2 FVKESK. The V end lost 2 bases, the J end lost 8 bases, and 12 bases lay between the germline ends. The CDR3 is 13 residues long.

The chain's CDR3 is CASSQDGQPNTGELFF. CDR3 nucleotide sequence: TGCGCCAGCAGCCAAGATGGACAGCCGAACACCGGGGAGCTGTTTTTT. The gene calls are TRBV4-1 and TRBJ2-2; a possible D gene is TRBD1 (6 bases). Germline V gene sequence: CDR1 MGHRA, CDR2 YSYEKL. The CDR3 spans 16 residues. Between the trimmed V and J ends, which lost 0 bases and 0 bases, there was a span of 8 bases.

The rearrangement uses TRBV19 and TRBJ1-5; 8 nucleotides match TRBD1. Per the germline V gene, CDR1 is LNHDA and CDR2 is SQIVND (reference sequence). V trimming: 9 bases; J trimming: 7 bases; junction bases outside the gene matches: 11. The CDR3 covers 14 residues. CDR3 loop: CASSQTGDGQPQHF. The DNA of the CDR3 is TGTGCCAGCAGCCAGACAGGGGATGGGCAGCCCCAGCATTTT. Looking up the rest from reference TRBV19 and TRBJ1-5 gives the full variable domain: DGGITQSPKYLFRKEGQNVTLSCEQNLNHDAMYWYRQDPGQGLRLIYYSQIVNDFQKGDIAEGYSVSREKKESFPLTVTSAQKNPTAFYLCASSQTGDGQPQHFGDGTRLSIL.

V usage is TRBV27 and J usage is TRBJ2-3; D call uncertain. From germline, CDR1 is MNHEY and CDR2 SMNVEV (reference sequence). Trimming left V 4 bases short and J 1 base short, with 9 bases between. The CDR3 is 14 residues long. Written as DNA, the CDR3 is TGTGCCAGCAGTTCCCAACTACGCACAGATACGCAGTATTTT. Its protein product is CASSSQLRTDTQYF.

A single count supports this clone. The chain has TRBV11-2 and TRBJ2-1; 8 bases align to TRBD2. J was trimmed by 5 bases and V by 1 base; bases with no gene match: 7. The CDR3 has 16 amino acids. Germline CDR1 and CDR2: SGHAT and FQNNGV. DNA for the CDR3: TGTGCCAGCAGCTTAGCCTACCCGGGGGGGCACAATGAGCAGTTCTTC. Translating gives CASSLAYPGGHNEQFF.

The chain combines TRBV2 with TRBJ2-3; weak D call: TRBD2 (6 bases). Germline V gives CDR1 SNHLY, CDR2 FYNNEI. Trimming cost V 6 bases and J 0 bases, with 16 bases left between them. This CDR3 has 16 amino acids. The CDR3 loop reads CASSLRKRASTDTQYF. CDR3 coding DNA: TGTGCCAGCAGCTTAAGGAAGCGGGCTAGCACAGATACGCAGTATTTT.

This clone was counted a few times. This sequence joins TRBV5-1 and TRBJ1-2; D is possibly TRBD1 (6 bases). This CDR3 is 15 amino acids long. The V end was cut by 3 bases, the J end by 4 bases, with 16 bases between. The germline gives CDR1 SGHRS, CDR2 YFSETQ. CDR3 DNA sequence: TGCGCCAGCAGCTCAGCACAGGGAGGGTTCTATGGCTACACCTTC. Its translation: CASSSAQGGFYGYTF.

The V and J genes are TRBV19 and TRBJ2-6; possibly TRBD1 for D (6 bases). Per germline, CDR1 LNHDA and CDR2 SQIVND (reference sequence). Trimming stripped 10 bases from V and 1 base from J, with 11 bases between. This CDR3 contains 14 residues. In DNA, the CDR3 is TGTGCCACCTTACAGGGATCTGGGGCCAACGTCCTGACTTTC. Translation: CATLQGSGANVLTF. Combining the CDR3 with reference TRBV19 and TRBJ2-6 gives the whole variable domain DGGITQSPKYLFRKEGQNVTLSCEQNLNHDAMYWYRQDPGQGLRLIYYSQIVNDFQKGDIAEGYSVSREKKESFPLTVTSAQKNPTAFYLCATLQGSGANVLTFGAGSRLTVL.

The rearrangement links TRBV5-5 to TRBJ2-7; a weak D match, TRBD1 (6 bases). V dropped 4 bases and J dropped 4 bases, with 15 bases sitting between them. CDR3 length: 14 amino acids. The germline V gene has CDR1 SGHKS and CDR2 YYEKEE (reference sequence). The CDR3 here is CASSSERGKYEQYF. CDR3 coding DNA: TGTGCCAGCAGCAGCGAAAGGGGGAAGTACGAGCAGTACTTC.

In the case of this clone: Its ends do not fully match the called genes, so a read error is possible. V and J are TRBV5-1 and TRBJ1-1; 9 bases are a match to TRBD1. The CDR3 is 14 residues long. The germline V gene has CDR1 SGHRS and CDR2 YFSETQ. The CDR3 loop is CASSQQGAGTEASF. In DNA form, the CDR3 reads TGCGCCAGCAGCCAACAGGGGGCGGGCACTGAAGCTTCCTTT.

This chain's CDR3 is CASSRDGGAYEQYF. In nucleotides, the CDR3 is TGTGCCAGCAGCCGGGACGGGGGCGCGTACGAGCAGTACTTC. The gene calls are TRBV28 and TRBJ2-5, with D possibly called TRBD1 or TRBD2 (6 bases each). TRBJ2-7 matches the DNA end more closely, so the J call is doubtful. The CDR3 is 14 residues long. Germline V CDR1 and CDR2: MDHEN, SYDVKM.

J is TRBJ1-6 and V is TRBV30; 9 bases agree with TRBD1. CDR3 length: 15 amino acids. CDR1 and CDR2 (germline): GTSNPN, SVGIG (reference sequence). The junction had 6 bases not matched to a gene; V was cut back by 3 bases and J by 6 bases. CDR3 sequence reads: CAWSPDRGSNSPLHF. CDR3 DNA: TGTGCCTGGAGCCCGGACAGGGGAAGTAATTCACCCCTCCACTTT.

The chain combines TRBV2 with TRBJ1-1; 7 bases are shared with TRBD1. After removal of 4 bases from V and 3 bases from J, the junction contained 20 bases not matched to a gene. In germline, CDR1 is SNHLY, CDR2 FYNNEI. This CDR3 contains 19 residues. The CDR3 DNA reads TGTGCCAGCAGTGGTGGTTCGGGACAGCATAGACGTTGGTACACTGAAGCTTTCTTT. This codes for CASSGGSGQHRRWYTEAFF.

The genes are TRBV11-2 and TRBJ2-7; D gene uncertain. CDR3 size: 13 residues. Germline-derived CDR1 and CDR2 are SGHAT and FQNNGV. Deletions cut 5 bases from V and 4 bases from J, with 12 bases between. Here the CDR3 reads CASSHIWTYEQYF. DNA of the CDR3: TGTGCCAGCAGCCACATCTGGACGTACGAGCAGTACTTC.

The chain joins TRBV15 to TRBJ1-1, with 9 bases fitting TRBD1. This CDR3 contains 16 residues. From germline, CDR1 is LNHNV and CDR2 YYDKDF (reference sequence). V shed 4 bases, J shed 1 base, and the junction held 7 bases outside the gene matches. DNA of the CDR3: TGTGCCACCAGCAACGAACAGGGGGCCGGGAACACTGAAGCTTTCTTT. It translates to CATSNEQGAGNTEAFF.

The chain carries TRBV4-1 and TRBJ2-3; D assignment may be TRBD1 or TRBD2 (5 bases each). V lost 6 bases and J 1 base, leaving 14 bases between the germline ends. Germline CDR1 is MGHRA and CDR2 is YSYEKL. This CDR3 region has 15 residues. CDR3 region: CASRRGGVGTDTQYF. The DNA for the CDR3 is TGCGCCAGCAGACGGGGCGGCGTCGGCACAGATACGCAGTATTTT.

The chain is built from TRBV28 and TRBJ2-4, with D tentatively TRBD1 (6 bases). This CDR3 is built from 18 residues. Germline V gives CDR1 MDHEN, CDR2 SYDVKM. V lost 3 bases and J 0 bases, leaving 18 bases between the germline ends. The CDR3 nucleotides read TGTGCCAGCAGTTTCACCCGCCAGGGGCCCGTAGCCAAAAACATTCAGTACTTC. This sequence encodes CASSFTRQGPVAKNIQYF.